These T cell receptor beta chains were read from a single sample in a study of T cell changes during pregnancy in multiple sclerosis. Sequenced by immunoSEQ multiplex PCR; TCRdb stores in-frame clones only, minus some. The sample has under 150,000 clones, around 95% seen once. This sample comprised peripheral blood, obtained after pregnancy. The receptors shown here come from a female donor with multiple sclerosis, enrolled in a pregnancy study. The CDR3 runs from the conserved cysteine through the conserved F or W. Each record gives: V gene, J gene, clone size, D gene, CDR3 DNA, CDR3 protein. D genes are given only for firm matches. Clone size is stated in some rows and not others, as once, few, many or a class when expanded.

TRBV19	TRBJ1-5	-	-	TGTGCCAGTAGTATGGGCTTGAGCAATCAGCCCCAGCATTTT	CASSMGLSNQPQHF
TRBV5-1	TRBJ1-4	-	-	TGCGCCAGCAGCTTGGGGCCGGCAGGCATGGGTGAAAAACTGTTTTTT	CASSLGPAGMGEKLFF
TRBV28	TRBJ1-3	-	-	TGTGCCAGCAGTCCGGACAAAGCTGGAAACACCATATATTTT	CASSPDKAGNTIYF
TRBV5-8	TRBJ1-5	once	TRBD1	TGTGCCAGCACCCGACAGGGAACCTTCAATCAGCCCCAGCATTTT	CASTRQGTFNQPQHF
TRBV29-1	TRBJ1-2	-	-	TGCAGCACCCTGGGAGGGGATGGCTACACCTTC	CSTLGGDGYTF
TRBV7-9	TRBJ1-1	-	-	TGTGCCAGCAGCTTTGAAGGGGTTCGGACTGAAGCTTTCTTT	CASSFEGVRTEAFF
TRBV5-1	TRBJ2-6	-	TRBD2	TGCGCCAGCAGCTTGCGGACTAGCGGGAGGGCCTCTGGGGCCAACGTCCTGACTTTC	CASSLRTSGRASGANVLTF
TRBV5-1	TRBJ2-3	-	-	TGCGCCAGCAGCTTGAGAAGTCTCGGTGGTACGCAGTATTTT	CASSLRSLGGTQYF
TRBV27	TRBJ2-1	-	TRBD2	TGTGCCAGCAGTTCTCTAGCGGGAGCCTACAATGAGCAGTTCTTC	CASSSLAGAYNEQFF
TRBV29-1	TRBJ2-1	-	TRBD1	TGCAGCGGAGCCGGGACAGGGGACTACAATGAGCAGTTCTTC	CSGAGTGDYNEQFF
TRBV2	TRBJ2-7	-	TRBD1	TGTGCCAGCCTGGACAGTATCTCAGGGGGGCAGTACTTC	CASLDSISGGQYF
TRBV11-2	TRBJ1-1	-	TRBD1	TGTGCCAGCAGCGACGGGACAGGGGTTGGGACTGAAGCTTTCTTT	CASSDGTGVGTEAFF
TRBV4-1	TRBJ2-1	-	-	TGCGCCAGCAGCCAAGGCGCGCTAGCACACAATGAGCAGTTCTTC	CASSQGALAHNEQFF
TRBV27	TRBJ1-5	-	TRBD1	TGTGCCAGCAGTACCGGGACAGGGAATCAGCCCCAGCATTTT	CASSTGTGNQPQHF
TRBV11-2	TRBJ2-1	-	TRBD2	TGTGCCAGCAGCTACGGGACTAGCGGGCCTTACAATGAGCAGTTCTTC	CASSYGTSGPYNEQFF
TRBV28	TRBJ2-6	-	-	TGTGCCAGCTATCCCCTAGACGGGGGCTCTGGGGCCAACGTCCTGACTTTC	CASYPLDGGSGANVLTF
TRBV9	TRBJ2-3	once	TRBD2	TGTGCCAGCAGTACTAGCGGGGCTTACACAGATACGCAGTATTTT	CASSTSGAYTDTQYF
TRBV4-1	TRBJ2-7	-	-	TGCGCCAGCAGCCAAGATATGACGACAGTTGATCCGTACTTC	CASSQDMTTVDPYF
TRBV9	TRBJ1-2	-	TRBD1	TGTGCCAGCAGCGTAGAGGCAGGGGGCGTCTATGGCTACACCTTC	CASSVEAGGVYGYTF
TRBV28	TRBJ1-5	-	TRBD1	TGTGCCAGCAGGATCTTCGGACAGGGTGGAGGTCAGCCCCAGCATTTT	CASRIFGQGGGQPQHF
TRBV9	TRBJ2-7	-	TRBD2	TGTGCCAGCAGCGTAGAGCCTAGCGGCCTCTACGAGCAGTACTTC	CASSVEPSGLYEQYF
TRBV5-1	TRBJ2-1	-	TRBD2	TGCGCCAGCAGGTCCTTGGGACTAGCTAATAAAGGAGCGGCCAATGAGCAGTTCTTC	CASRSLGLANKGAANEQFF
TRBV4-1	TRBJ2-7	-	-	TGCGCCAGCAGCCAAGTACCAGGGGCTACCTACGAGCAGTACTTC	CASSQVPGATYEQYF
TRBV15	TRBJ1-2	-	-	TGTGCCACCAGCAGAGATCAACCTCCACTGGGGGCTATTGGCTACACCTTC	CATSRDQPPLGAIGYTF
TRBV2	TRBJ2-2	-	-	TGTGCCAGCAGACTAGTACCGTTGAGCACCGGGGAGCTGTTTTTT	CASRLVPLSTGELFF
TRBV30	TRBJ2-2	-	-	TGTGCCTGGAAGGTTGGAGGAGTTTTGGGGGAGCTGTTTTTT	CAWKVGGVLGELFF
TRBV21-1	TRBJ2-1	-	-	TGTGCCAGCAGCAAAGCTTCCGGGACTAGCGCTTACAATGAGCAGTTCTTC	CASSKASGTSAYNEQFF
TRBV2	TRBJ2-7	-	-	TGTGCCAGCAGGGTCGATACTATCTACGAGCAGTACTTC	CASRVDTIYEQYF
TRBV10-3	TRBJ2-5	once	TRBD1	TGTGCCACTTCGGACAGGGGGCGAGAAGAGACCCAGTACTTC	CATSDRGREETQYF
TRBV18	TRBJ2-1	-	TRBD1	TGTGCCAGCTCACCAATGGACAGGGACCAGTTCTTC	CASSPMDRDQFF
TRBV29-1	TRBJ2-5	-	-	TGCAGCGTTGCCCAGGGAAGTAGGGAGACCCAGTACTTC	CSVAQGSRETQYF
TRBV9	TRBJ1-4	-	TRBD1	TGTGCCAGCAGCGAGCAGGGGGCGCCTAATGAAAAACTGTTTTTT	CASSEQGAPNEKLFF
TRBV11-2	TRBJ2-7	-	TRBD2	TGTGCCTGGGGGGGGGACTCCTACGAGCAGTACTTC	CAWGGDSYEQYF
TRBV5-4	TRBJ2-1	-	-	TGTGCCAGCAGCTTGCCGGACTACCGCAATGAGCAGTTCTTC	CASSLPDYRNEQFF
TRBV5-1	TRBJ2-2	-	TRBD2	TGCGCCAGCAGCGGTCACGGCGCTAGCGGGTTGAACACCGGGGAGCTGTTTTTT	CASSGHGASGLNTGELFF
TRBV11-2	TRBJ2-1	-	TRBD2	TGTGCCAGCAGCCCTACTAGCGGGAGGGCGTATGAGCAGTTCTTC	CASSPTSGRAYEQFF
TRBV28	TRBJ2-2	-	-	TGTGCCAGCAGTTTCCCCGGACAAGCCCTTAGTAACACCGGGGAGCTGTTTTTT	CASSFPGQALSNTGELFF
TRBV9	TRBJ2-5	-	TRBD2	TGTGCCAGCAGCGTATGGGGGGGGCAAGAGACCCAGTACTTC	CASSVWGGQETQYF
TRBV4-2	TRBJ1-2	-	-	TGTGCCAGCAGCCAAGGGGCTTATGGGGAGGGCTACACCTTC	CASSQGAYGEGYTF
TRBV5-4	TRBJ2-7	-	TRBD2	TGTGCCAGCAGCTTGGCCAGGGCGGGGGGATACTACGAGCAGTACTTC	CASSLARAGGYYEQYF
TRBV10-3	TRBJ2-2	-	TRBD2	TGTGCCACCAAAGGGGGATGGACTAGCGGGGGCACCGGGGAGCTGTTTTTT	CATKGGWTSGGTGELFF
TRBV6-5	TRBJ1-5	-	-	TGTGCCAGCAGTTACTCCCCCCGGGATCAGCCCCAGCATTTT	CASSYSPRDQPQHF
TRBV19	TRBJ2-2	-	TRBD2	TGTGCCAGTAGGGGGACTACTAACACCGGGGAGCTGTTTTTT	CASRGTTNTGELFF
TRBV19	TRBJ2-7	-	-	TGTGCCAGTAACCACGGACAGACCGAGGGCTCCTACGAGCAGTACTTC	CASNHGQTEGSYEQYF